Detailed here is one T cell receptor beta chain. Its antigen remains unidentified. Generation of TCR beta libraries employed quantitative 5'-RACE incorporating molecular barcodes. In TCRdb, the 5' RACE reads were re-called with MiXCR into one record per CDR3 protein. The sample holds 700,000 to 850,000 distinct CDR3 sequences, about an eighth seen once. This specimen belongs to a study of CD8 T cells in ankylosing spondylitis. Overall study results and limits: In synovial fluid and blood from reactive arthritis, some motif variants were previously reported. Significant enrichment of disease-linked clones was reportedly seen in matched ankylosing spondylitis synovial fluid. Ankylosing spondylitis blood seemed to carry a telltale TCR beta motif made of roughly 8 highly homologous variants. Clones that were linked to disease were CD8+ and were relatively rare in peripheral blood.

The CDR3 loop spans 13 amino acids. V lost 5 bases and J lost 2, with 8 bases in between. The germline gives CDR1 SGHTA, CDR2 FQGNSA. The chain recombines TRBV7-2 with TRBJ2-3; D remains unclear. Sequenced material: blood, either unsorted or a sorted T cell fraction (not recorded which). This receptor was taken from a male donor with ankylosing spondylitis. In DNA form, the CDR3 reads TGTGCCAGCAGCCGGCAGACCACAGATACGCAGTATTTT. Amino acids: CASSRQTTDTQYF.